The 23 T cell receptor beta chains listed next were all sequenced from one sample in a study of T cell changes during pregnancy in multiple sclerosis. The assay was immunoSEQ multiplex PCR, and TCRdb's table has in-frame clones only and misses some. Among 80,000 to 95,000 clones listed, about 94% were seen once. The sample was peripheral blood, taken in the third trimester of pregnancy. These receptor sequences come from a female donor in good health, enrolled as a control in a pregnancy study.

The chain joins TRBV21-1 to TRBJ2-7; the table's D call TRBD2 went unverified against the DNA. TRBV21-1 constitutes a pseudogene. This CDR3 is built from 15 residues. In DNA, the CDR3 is TGTGCCAGCAGCAAAACGCTAGCGGGTGCCTACGAGCAGTACTTC. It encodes CASSKTLAGAYEQYF.

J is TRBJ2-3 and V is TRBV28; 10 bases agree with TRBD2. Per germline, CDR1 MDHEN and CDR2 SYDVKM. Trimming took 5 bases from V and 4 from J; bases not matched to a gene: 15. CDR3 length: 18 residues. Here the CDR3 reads CASSEPAGGPGGADTQYF. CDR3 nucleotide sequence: TGTGCCAGCAGTGAGCCAGCGGGAGGGCCGGGGGGGGCAGATACGCAGTATTTT.

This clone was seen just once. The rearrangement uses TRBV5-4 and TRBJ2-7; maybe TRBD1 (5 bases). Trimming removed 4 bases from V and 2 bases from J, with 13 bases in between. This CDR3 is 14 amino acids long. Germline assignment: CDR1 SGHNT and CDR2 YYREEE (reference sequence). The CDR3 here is CASSLGHNPYEQYF. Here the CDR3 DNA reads TGTGCCAGCAGCCTTGGACATAACCCCTACGAGCAGTACTTC.

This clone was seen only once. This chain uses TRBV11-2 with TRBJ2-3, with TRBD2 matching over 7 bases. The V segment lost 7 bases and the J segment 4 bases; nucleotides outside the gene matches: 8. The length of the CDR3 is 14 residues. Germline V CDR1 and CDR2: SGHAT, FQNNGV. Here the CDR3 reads CASTPVGGADTQYF. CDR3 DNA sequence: TGTGCCAGCACCCCCGTGGGGGGGGCAGATACGCAGTATTTT.

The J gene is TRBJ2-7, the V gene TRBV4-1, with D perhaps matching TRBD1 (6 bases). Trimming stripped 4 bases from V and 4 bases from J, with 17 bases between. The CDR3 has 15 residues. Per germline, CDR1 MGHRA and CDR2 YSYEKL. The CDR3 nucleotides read TGCGCCAGCAGCCGGACCGGGACATCACGGTACGAGCAGTACTTC. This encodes CASSRTGTSRYEQYF.

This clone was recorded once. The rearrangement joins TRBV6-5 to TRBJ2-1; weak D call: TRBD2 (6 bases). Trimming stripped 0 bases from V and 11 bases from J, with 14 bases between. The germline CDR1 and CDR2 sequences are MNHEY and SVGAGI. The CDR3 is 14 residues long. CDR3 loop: CASSYSPGAGQQFF. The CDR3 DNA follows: TGTGCCAGCAGTTACTCCCCCGGGGCGGGGCAGCAGTTCTTC.

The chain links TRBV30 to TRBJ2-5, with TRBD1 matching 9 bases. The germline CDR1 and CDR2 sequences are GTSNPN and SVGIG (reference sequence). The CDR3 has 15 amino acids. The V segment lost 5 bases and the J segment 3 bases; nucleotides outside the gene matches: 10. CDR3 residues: CAWANKRDREETQYF. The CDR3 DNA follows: TGTGCCTGGGCCAATAAAAGGGACAGGGAAGAGACCCAGTACTTC.

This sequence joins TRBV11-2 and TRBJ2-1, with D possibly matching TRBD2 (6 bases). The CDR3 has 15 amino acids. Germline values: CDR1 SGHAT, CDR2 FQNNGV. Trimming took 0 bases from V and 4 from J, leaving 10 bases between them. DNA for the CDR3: TGTGCCAGCAGCTTAGAGGCGGGACTGTACAATGAGCAGTTCTTC. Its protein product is CASSLEAGLYNEQFF.

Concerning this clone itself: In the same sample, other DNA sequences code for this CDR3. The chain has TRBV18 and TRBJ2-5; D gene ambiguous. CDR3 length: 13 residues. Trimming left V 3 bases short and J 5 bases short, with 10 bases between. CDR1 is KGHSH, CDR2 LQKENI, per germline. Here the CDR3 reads CASSPGTRETQYF. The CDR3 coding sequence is TGTGCCAGCTCACCGGGCACCCGGGAGACCCAGTACTTC.

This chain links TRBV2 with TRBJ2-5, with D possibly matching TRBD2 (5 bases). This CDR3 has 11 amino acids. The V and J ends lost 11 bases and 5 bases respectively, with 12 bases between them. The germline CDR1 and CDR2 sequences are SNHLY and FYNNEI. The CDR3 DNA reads TGTGCCGGTGGACTCGGCGAGACCCAGTACTTC. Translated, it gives CAGGLGETQYF.

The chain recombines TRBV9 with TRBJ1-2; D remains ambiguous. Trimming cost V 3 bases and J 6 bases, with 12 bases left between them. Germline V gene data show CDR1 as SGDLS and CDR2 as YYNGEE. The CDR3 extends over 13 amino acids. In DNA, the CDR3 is TGTGCCAGCAGCGCCCAGATGGGAGATGGCTACACCTTC. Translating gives CASSAQMGDGYTF.

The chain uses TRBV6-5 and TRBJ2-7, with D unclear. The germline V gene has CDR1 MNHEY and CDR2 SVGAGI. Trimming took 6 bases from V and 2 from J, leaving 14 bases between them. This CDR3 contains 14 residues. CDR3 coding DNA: TGTGCCAGCAGGATACGCCTATTTACCTACGAGCAGTACTTC. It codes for CASRIRLFTYEQYF.

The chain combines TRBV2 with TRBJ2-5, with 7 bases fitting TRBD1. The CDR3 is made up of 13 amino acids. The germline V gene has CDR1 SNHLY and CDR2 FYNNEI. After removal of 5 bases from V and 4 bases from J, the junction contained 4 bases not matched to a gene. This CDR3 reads CASSSGQAETQYF. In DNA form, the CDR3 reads TGTGCCAGCAGTTCCGGACAGGCAGAGACCCAGTACTTC.

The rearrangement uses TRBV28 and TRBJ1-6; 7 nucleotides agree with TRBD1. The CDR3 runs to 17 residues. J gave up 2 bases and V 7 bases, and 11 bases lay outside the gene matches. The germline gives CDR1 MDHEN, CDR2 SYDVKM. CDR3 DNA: TGTGCCAGCACTCGAGGGGCAGGGGGTCCCTATAATTCACCCCTCCACTTT. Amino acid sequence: CASTRGAGGPYNSPLHF.

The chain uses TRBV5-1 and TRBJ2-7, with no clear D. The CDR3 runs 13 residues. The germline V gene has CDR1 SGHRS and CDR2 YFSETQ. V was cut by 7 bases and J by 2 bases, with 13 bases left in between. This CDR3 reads CASYGTDPYEQYF. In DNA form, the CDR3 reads TGCGCCAGCTACGGCACAGACCCCTACGAGCAGTACTTC.

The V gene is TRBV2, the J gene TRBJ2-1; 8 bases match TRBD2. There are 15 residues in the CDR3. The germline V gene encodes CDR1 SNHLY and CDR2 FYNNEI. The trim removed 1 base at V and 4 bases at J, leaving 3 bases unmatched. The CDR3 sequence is CASSEEASGYNEQFF. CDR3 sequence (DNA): TGTGCCAGCAGTGAAGAGGCTAGCGGGTACAATGAGCAGTTCTTC.

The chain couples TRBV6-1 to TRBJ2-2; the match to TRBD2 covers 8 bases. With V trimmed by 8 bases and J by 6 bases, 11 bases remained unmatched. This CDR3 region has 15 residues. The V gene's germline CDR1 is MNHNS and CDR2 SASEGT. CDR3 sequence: CASEAGAAAAGELFF. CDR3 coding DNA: TGTGCCAGCGAAGCGGGAGCGGCCGCCGCCGGGGAGCTGTTTTTT.

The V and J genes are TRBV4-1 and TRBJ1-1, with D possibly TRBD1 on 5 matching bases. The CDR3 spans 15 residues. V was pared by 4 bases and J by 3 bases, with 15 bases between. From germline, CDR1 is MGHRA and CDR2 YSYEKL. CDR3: CASSRTPGADTEAFF. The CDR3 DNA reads TGCGCCAGCAGCCGGACACCGGGCGCCGACACTGAAGCTTTCTTT.

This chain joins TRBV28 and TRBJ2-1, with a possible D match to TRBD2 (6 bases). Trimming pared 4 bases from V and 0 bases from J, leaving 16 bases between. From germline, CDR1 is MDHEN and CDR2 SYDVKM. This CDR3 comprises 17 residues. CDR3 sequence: CASSSPWARGSYNEQFF. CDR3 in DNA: TGTGCCAGCAGTTCCCCCTGGGCGCGGGGCTCCTACAATGAGCAGTTCTTC.

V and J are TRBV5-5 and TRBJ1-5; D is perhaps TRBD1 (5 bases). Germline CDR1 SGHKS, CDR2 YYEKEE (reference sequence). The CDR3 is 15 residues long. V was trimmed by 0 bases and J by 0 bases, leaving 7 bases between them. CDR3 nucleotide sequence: TGTGCCAGCAGCTTGGGACAGTCTAGCAATCAGCCCCAGCATTTT. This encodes CASSLGQSSNQPQHF.

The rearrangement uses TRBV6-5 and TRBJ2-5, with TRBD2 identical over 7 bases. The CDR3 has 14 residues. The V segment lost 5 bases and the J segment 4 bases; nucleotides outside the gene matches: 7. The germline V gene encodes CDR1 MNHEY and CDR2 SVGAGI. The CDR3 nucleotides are TGTGCCAGCAGTGCCCGACTAGCCGCAGAGACCCAGTACTTC. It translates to CASSARLAAETQYF.

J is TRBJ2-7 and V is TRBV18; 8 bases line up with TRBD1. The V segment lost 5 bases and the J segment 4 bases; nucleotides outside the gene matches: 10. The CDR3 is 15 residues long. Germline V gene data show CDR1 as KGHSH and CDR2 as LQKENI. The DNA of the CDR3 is TGTGCCAGCTCAGCCCGGGACAGGAATGGGTACGAGCAGTACTTC. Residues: CASSARDRNGYEQYF.

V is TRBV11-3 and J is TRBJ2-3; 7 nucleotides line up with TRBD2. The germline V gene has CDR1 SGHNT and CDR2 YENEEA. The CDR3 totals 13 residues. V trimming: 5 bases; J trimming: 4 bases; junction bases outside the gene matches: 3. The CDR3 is CASSGGLADTQYF. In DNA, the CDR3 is TGTGCCAGCAGCGGAGGACTAGCAGATACGCAGTATTTT.